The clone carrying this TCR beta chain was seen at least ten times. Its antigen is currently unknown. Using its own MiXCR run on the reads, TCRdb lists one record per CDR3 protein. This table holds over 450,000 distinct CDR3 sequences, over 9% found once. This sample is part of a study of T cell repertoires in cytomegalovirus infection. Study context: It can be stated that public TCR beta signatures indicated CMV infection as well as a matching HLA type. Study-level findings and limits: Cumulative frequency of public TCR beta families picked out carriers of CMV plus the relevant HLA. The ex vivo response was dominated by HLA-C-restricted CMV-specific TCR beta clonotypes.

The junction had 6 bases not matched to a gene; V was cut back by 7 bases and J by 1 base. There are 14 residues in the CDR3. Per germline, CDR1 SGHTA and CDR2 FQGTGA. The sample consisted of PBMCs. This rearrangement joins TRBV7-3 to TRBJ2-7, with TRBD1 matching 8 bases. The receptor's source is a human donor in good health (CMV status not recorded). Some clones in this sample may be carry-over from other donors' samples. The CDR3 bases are TGTGCCAGCAAAATAACAGGGGGGTCCTACGAGCAGTACTTC. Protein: CASKITGGSYEQYF.